This T cell receptor beta chain emerged from a study of regulatory T cells in long-lasting Graves disease. The table lists this clonotype with many counts. Trimming took 6 bases from V and 6 from J, leaving 8 bases between them. The CDR3 has 11 residues. The germline V gene encodes CDR1 ENHRY and CDR2 SYGVKD. Time point given: persistent/refractory GD, antithyroid drugs over 5 years with positive TRAb. PBMC-extracted RNA yielded the TCR library. The authors built TCR beta libraries using iRepertoire HTBI primers and Arm-PCR of CDR3 regions. TCRdb redid the calling of the multiplex PCR reads with MiXCR, one entry per CDR3 protein. The data contain around 460,000 distinct CDR3 sequences, approximately 23% of them singletons.

The starting material was peripheral blood mononuclear cells (PBMCs), obtained when the disease was refractory, from a patient treated with antithyroid drugs. The gene calls are TRBV10-3 and TRBJ1-1; D is undetermined. The sequence was collected from a female donor with Graves disease. The CDR3 loop is CAISQESEAFF. The CDR3 nucleotides are TGTGCCATCAGCCAGGAGTCTGAAGCTTTCTTT.